This T cell receptor (beta chain) derives from a study of T cells after yellow fever vaccination. Each CDR3 protein is one row after TCRdb ran MiXCR on the 5' RACE reads. Among 230,000 or so distinct CDR3 sequences listed, over 6.5% were seen once. This clonotype was recorded at least ten times. V was cut by 3 bases and J by 4 bases, with 12 bases left in between. The CDR3 loop spans 15 amino acids. The sequencing used CD4+ T cells sorted from PBMCs, collected on the day of the yellow fever booster vaccination. The sequence was obtained from a young man who received the YFV17D yellow fever vaccine. The V call is TRBV12-3 or TRBV12-4, the J call TRBJ2-2; TRBD2 is a possible D gene (6 bases). CDR3 DNA: TGTGCCAGCAGTTTGAGGAGTAGCGGCACCGGGGAGCTGTTTTTT. Residues: CASSLRSSGTGELFF.